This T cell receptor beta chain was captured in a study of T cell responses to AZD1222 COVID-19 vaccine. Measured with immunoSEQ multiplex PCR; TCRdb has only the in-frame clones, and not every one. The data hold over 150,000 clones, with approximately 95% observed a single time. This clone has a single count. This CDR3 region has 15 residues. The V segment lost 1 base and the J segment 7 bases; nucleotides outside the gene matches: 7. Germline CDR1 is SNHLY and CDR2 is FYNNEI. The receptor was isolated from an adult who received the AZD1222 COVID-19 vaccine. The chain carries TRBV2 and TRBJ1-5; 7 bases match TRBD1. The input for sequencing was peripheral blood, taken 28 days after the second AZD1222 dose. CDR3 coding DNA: TGTGCCAGCAGTGAAGAGAGGGGGCGACGGCAGCCCCAGCATTTT. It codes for CASSEERGRRQPQHF.